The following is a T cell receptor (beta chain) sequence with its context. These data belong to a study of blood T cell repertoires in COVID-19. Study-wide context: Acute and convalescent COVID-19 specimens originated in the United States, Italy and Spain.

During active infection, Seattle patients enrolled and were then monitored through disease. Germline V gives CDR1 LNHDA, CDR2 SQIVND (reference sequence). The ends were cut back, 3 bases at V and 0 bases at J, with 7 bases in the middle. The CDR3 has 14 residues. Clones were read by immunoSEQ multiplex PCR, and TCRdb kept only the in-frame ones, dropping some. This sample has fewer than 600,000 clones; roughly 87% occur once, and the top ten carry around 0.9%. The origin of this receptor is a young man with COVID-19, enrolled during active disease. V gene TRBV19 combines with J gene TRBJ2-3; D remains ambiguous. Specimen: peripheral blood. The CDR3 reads CASSIGPSTDTQYF. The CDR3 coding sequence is TGTGCCAGTAGTATTGGGCCGAGCACAGATACGCAGTATTTT.